These 16 T cell receptor beta chains were sequenced from one sample in a study of beta chain features in type 1 diabetes. Reverse transcribing all isolated RNA meant expressed TCRB transcripts were sequenced. Only in-frame clones appear in the TCRdb table, and some are missing; sequencing was by immunoSEQ multiplex PCR. The sample consists of under 200,000 clones, about 8.5% of them appearing once. The specimen sequenced was central memory CD4+ T cells from blood. All receptors derive from a man aged 18-30 years in good health.

This clone was found a few times. The CDR3 protein is CASSGLAPYEQYF. The DNA for the CDR3 is TGTGCCAGCAGCGGACTGGCCCCCTACGAGCAGTACTTC. V usage is TRBV7-2 and J usage is TRBJ2-7; D is possibly TRBD2 (5 bases). Per the germline V gene, CDR1 is SGHTA and CDR2 is FQGNSA. V lost 5 bases, J lost 2 bases, and 10 bases lay in between. The CDR3 length is 13 residues. Full variable domain (outside the CDR3, taken from reference TRBV7-2 and TRBJ2-7): GAGVSQSPSNKVTEKGKDVELRCDPISGHTALYWYRQSLGQGLEFLIYFQGNSAPDKSGLPSDRFSAERTGGSVSTLTIQRTQQEDSAVYLCASSGLAPYEQYFGPGTRLTVT.

This clone was counted at least ten times. This CDR3 is also generated by other DNA sequences in the sample. The chain joins TRBV5-1 to TRBJ2-5; D not resolved. Germline-derived CDR1 and CDR2 are SGHRS and YFSETQ. The CDR3 loop spans 13 amino acids. Trimming stripped 0 bases from V and 4 bases from J, with 7 bases between. In DNA, the CDR3 is TGCGCCAGCAGCTTGGTGGGCAGAGAGACCCAGTACTTC. This gives the protein CASSLVGRETQYF.

The chain couples TRBV29-1 to TRBJ1-1; weak D call: TRBD1 (5 bases). The CDR3 consists of 13 residues. CDR1 and CDR2 from the germline V gene are SQVTM and ANQGSEA. V shed 4 bases and J shed 5 bases, with 14 bases lying between them. The CDR3 DNA follows: TGCAGCGTTGTCGGGGGGTGGGGGACTGAAGCTTTCTTT. Protein sequence: CSVVGGWGTEAFF.

The rearrangement uses TRBV9 and TRBJ2-1; TRBD1 aligns across 7 bases. V gave up 4 bases and J gave up 3 bases; unmatched junction bases: 10. CDR1 is SGDLS and CDR2 is YYNGEE in the germline V gene. The CDR3 extends over 16 amino acids. The chain's CDR3 is CASSSKGDRIYNEQFF. The CDR3 coding sequence is TGTGCCAGCAGCTCTAAAGGGGACAGAATCTACAATGAGCAGTTCTTC.

The rearrangement joins TRBV30 to TRBJ2-5; D remains unclear. The V gene's germline CDR1 is GTSNPN and CDR2 SVGIG (reference sequence). This CDR3 is 13 amino acids long. V dropped 0 bases and J dropped 5 bases, with 10 bases sitting between them. The CDR3 reads CAWSVLLGETQYF. In DNA, the CDR3 is TGTGCCTGGAGTGTACTACTTGGGGAGACCCAGTACTTC. The whole variable domain, remainder taken from reference TRBV30 and TRBJ2-5, is SQTIHQWPATLVQPVGSPLSLECTVEGTSNPNLYWYRQAAGRGLQLLFYSVGIGQISSEVPQNLSASRPQDRQFILSSKKLLLSDSGFYLCAWSVLLGETQYFGPGTRLLVL.

In this sample, this clone turned up a few times. V usage is TRBV7-2 and J usage is TRBJ2-5; possibly TRBD2 for D (6 bases). Germline-derived CDR1 and CDR2 are SGHTA and FQGNSA. There are 15 residues in the CDR3. Trimming shortened V by 4 bases and J by 5 bases, and 17 bases separated the two germline ends. The CDR3 sequence: CASSYSGLSPETQYF. The CDR3 coding sequence is TGTGCCAGCAGCTATTCGGGACTCTCGCCGGAGACCCAGTACTTC.

This clone was observed a handful of times. One junction end disagrees with the germline gene, perhaps due to a read error. The chain uses TRBV7-9 and TRBJ2-1; TRBD2 matches 10 bases. CDR3 length: 14 residues. The germline CDR1 and CDR2 sequences are SEHNR and FQNEAQ (reference sequence). CDR3 sequence: CASSLIGSSGRVIF. The CDR3 nucleotides are TGTGCCAGCAGCTTAATCGGTTCTAGCGGGAGAGTGATCTTC.

This clone was counted a few times. The V and J genes are TRBV7-9 and TRBJ1-2; TRBD1 might be the D (5 bases). Trimming pared 2 bases from V and 7 bases from J, leaving 11 bases between. The germline V gene has CDR1 SEHNR and CDR2 FQNEAQ (reference sequence). This CDR3 has 13 residues. CDR3 region: CASSLLGRGGYTF. CDR3 nucleotide sequence: TGTGCCAGCAGCTTATTGGGGCGGGGTGGCTACACCTTC.

The chain joins TRBV5-1 to TRBJ2-2; 8 nucleotides align to TRBD2. The CDR3 length is 17 residues. Germline V gives CDR1 SGHRS, CDR2 YFSETQ. The ends lost 4 bases at V and 3 bases at J; junction bases unmatched: 11. CDR3 loop: CASSPKGAGGYTGELFF. The CDR3 nucleotides read TGCGCCAGCAGCCCCAAAGGGGCGGGAGGTTACACCGGGGAGCTGTTTTTT.

This clone was counted many times. The V and J genes are TRBV9 and TRBJ1-1, with D hard to call. Germline assignment: CDR1 SGDLS and CDR2 YYNGEE. Trimming shortened V by 0 bases and J by 0 bases, and 3 bases separated the two germline ends. The CDR3 has 13 amino acids. CDR3 nucleotides: TGTGCCAGCAGCGTAGCAGTGAACACTGAAGCTTTCTTT. This encodes CASSVAVNTEAFF.

The CDR3: CASSPRGPTGGEAFF. CDR3 bases: TGTGCCAGCAGCCCGCGCGGGCCAACAGGGGGTGAAGCTTTCTTT. The chain carries TRBV7-3 and TRBJ1-1; TRBD1 aligns across 8 bases. There are 15 residues in the CDR3. Trimming removed 5 bases from V and 7 bases from J; junction bases left unmatched: 12. The germline gives CDR1 SGHTA, CDR2 FQGTGA.

The V and J genes are TRBV5-1 and TRBJ2-2; 10 bases are a match to TRBD1. With V trimmed by 0 bases and J by 6 bases, 2 bases remained unmatched. The CDR3 has 15 amino acids. From germline, CDR1 is SGHRS and CDR2 YFSETQ. CDR3 sequence reads: CASSLGQGAAGELFF. The DNA for the CDR3 is TGCGCCAGCAGCTTGGGACAGGGGGCTGCCGGGGAGCTGTTTTTT.

This clone turned up a few times. This chain connects TRBV5-1 to TRBJ1-1, with 10 bases matching TRBD1. The CDR3 is made up of 16 amino acids. After removal of 4 bases from V and 4 bases from J, the junction contained 10 bases not matched to a gene. Germline V CDR1 and CDR2: SGHRS, YFSETQ. The CDR3 DNA reads as TGCGCCAGCAGCCCCCTGACAGGGGGCAGGGTCACTGAAGCTTTCTTT. Amino acids: CASSPLTGGRVTEAFF.

The gene calls are TRBV6-4 and TRBJ2-1; 10 bases match TRBD2. CDR1 is MRHNA and CDR2 is SNTAGT in the germline V gene. CDR3 size: 15 residues. The V and J ends lost 6 bases and 2 bases, in that order; junction bases with no gene match: 4. CDR3 protein: CASRALAGAYNEQFF. The CDR3 bases are TGTGCCAGCAGAGCTCTAGCGGGAGCCTACAATGAGCAGTTCTTC.

The V call is TRBV7-3, the J call TRBJ2-1; 9 bases are a match to TRBD2. There are 17 residues in the CDR3. Germline loops: CDR1 SGHTA, CDR2 FQGTGA. V lost 5 bases, J lost 8 bases, and 16 bases stayed unmatched. The CDR3 DNA follows: TGTGCCAGCAGCCAAGCCCCCGGGCGGGGGGGTCTCGATGAGCAGTTCTTC. Its translation is CASSQAPGRGGLDEQFF.

The chain couples TRBV11-2 to TRBJ2-7; the match to TRBD1 covers 7 bases. The CDR3 loop spans 15 amino acids. Looked up from germline, CDR1 is SGHAT and CDR2 is FQNNGV. Trimming removed 3 bases from V and 1 base from J; junction bases left unmatched: 6. The CDR3 region has the DNA TGTGCCAGCAGCTTTGACAGGGCTAAGTCCTACGAGCAGTACTTC. This translates into CASSFDRAKSYEQYF.